This entry describes one T cell receptor (beta chain). These data originate in a study of T cell responses to AZD1222 COVID-19 vaccine. Repertoires were generated with immunoSEQ multiplex PCR, while TCRdb's copy carries only in-frame clones and drops some. The sample has approximately 100,000 clones; roughly 90% are singletons. CDR1 MNHEY and CDR2 SVGEGT come from the germline V gene. Trimming removed 5 bases from V and 11 bases from J, with 12 bases in between. The CDR3 runs to 11 residues. The chain has TRBV6-2 or TRBV6-3 and TRBJ1-1; D call uncertain. The clonotype originates from an adult in good health. This sample comprised peripheral blood, obtained on day 0 of AZD1222 vaccination. Here the CDR3 DNA reads TGTGCCAGCAGTAGGAACACCCGGGCTTTCTTT. This codes for CASSRNTRAFF.